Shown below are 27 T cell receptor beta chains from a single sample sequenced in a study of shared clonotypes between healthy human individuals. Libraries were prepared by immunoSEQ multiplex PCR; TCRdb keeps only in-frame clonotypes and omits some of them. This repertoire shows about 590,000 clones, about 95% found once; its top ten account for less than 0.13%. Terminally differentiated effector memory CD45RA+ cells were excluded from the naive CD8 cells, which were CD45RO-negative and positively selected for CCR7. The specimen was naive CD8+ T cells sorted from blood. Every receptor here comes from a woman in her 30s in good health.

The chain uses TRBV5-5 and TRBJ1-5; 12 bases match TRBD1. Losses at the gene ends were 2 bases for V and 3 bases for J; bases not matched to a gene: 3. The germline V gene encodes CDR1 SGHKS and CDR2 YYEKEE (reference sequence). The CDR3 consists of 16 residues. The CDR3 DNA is TGTGCCAGCAGCTTTTGGGACAGGGGGCCCAATCAGCCCCAGCATTTT. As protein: CASSFWDRGPNQPQHF.

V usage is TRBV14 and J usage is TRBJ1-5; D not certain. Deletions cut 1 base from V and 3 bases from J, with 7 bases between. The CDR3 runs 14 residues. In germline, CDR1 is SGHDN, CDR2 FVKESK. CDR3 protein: CASSQGTNNQPQHF. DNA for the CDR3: TGTGCCAGCAGCCAAGGGACGAACAATCAGCCCCAGCATTTT.

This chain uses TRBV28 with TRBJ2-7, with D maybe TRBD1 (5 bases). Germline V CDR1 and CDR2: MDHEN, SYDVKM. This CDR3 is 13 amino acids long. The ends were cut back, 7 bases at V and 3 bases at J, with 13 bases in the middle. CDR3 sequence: CASNQYRNYEQYF. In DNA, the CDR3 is TGTGCCAGCAACCAATACAGGAACTACGAGCAGTACTTC.

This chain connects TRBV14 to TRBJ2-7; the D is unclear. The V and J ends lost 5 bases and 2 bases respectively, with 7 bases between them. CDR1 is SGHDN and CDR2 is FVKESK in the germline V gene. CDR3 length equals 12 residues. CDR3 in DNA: TGTGCCAGCAGCGCCGATACCTACGAGCAGTACTTC. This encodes CASSADTYEQYF.

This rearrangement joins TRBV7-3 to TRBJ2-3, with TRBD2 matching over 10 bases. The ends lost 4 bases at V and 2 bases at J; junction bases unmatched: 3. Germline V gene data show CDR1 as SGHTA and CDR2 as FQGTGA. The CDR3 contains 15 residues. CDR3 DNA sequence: TGTGCCAGCAGCTCCGGGACTAGCGTCACAGATACGCAGTATTTT. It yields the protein CASSSGTSVTDTQYF.

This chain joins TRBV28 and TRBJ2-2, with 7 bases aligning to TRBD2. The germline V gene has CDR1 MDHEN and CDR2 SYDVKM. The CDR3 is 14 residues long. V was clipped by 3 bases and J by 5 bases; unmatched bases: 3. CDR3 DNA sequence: TGTGCCAGCAGTTTTAGCGGGCTTACCGGGGAGCTGTTTTTT. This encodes CASSFSGLTGELFF.

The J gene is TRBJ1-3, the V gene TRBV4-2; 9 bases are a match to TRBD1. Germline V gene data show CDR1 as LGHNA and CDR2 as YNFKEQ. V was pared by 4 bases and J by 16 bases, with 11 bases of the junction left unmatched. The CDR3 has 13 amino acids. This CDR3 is CASSPRDRDQGYF. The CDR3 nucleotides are TGTGCCAGCAGCCCCCGGGACAGGGACCAGGGCTATTTT.

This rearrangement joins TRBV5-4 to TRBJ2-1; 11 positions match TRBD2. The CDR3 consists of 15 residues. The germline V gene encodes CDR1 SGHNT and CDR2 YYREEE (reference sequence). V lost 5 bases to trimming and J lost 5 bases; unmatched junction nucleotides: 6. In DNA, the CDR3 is TGTGCCAGCAGACCGGGACTAGCGGACGACAATGAGCAGTTCTTC. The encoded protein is CASRPGLADDNEQFF.

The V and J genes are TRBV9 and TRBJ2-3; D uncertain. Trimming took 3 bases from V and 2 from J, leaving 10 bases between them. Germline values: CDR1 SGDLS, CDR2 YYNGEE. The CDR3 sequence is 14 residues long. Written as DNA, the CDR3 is TGTGCCAGCAGCGGCGGAATCCCCACAGATACGCAGTATTTT. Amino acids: CASSGGIPTDTQYF.

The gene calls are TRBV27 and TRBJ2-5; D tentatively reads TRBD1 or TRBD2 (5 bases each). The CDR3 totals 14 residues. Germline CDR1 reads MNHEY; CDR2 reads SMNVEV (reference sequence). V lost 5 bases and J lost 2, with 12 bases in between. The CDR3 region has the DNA TGTGCCAGCAGTATAACCGGGGCTCAAGAGACCCAGTACTTC. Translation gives CASSITGAQETQYF.

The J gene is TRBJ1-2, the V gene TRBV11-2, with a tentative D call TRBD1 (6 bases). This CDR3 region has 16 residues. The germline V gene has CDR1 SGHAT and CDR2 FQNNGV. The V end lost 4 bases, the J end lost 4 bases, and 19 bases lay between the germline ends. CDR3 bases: TGTGCCAGCAGCTCCGTATCACTCGGGGGCAGCTATGGCTACACCTTC. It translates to CASSSVSLGGSYGYTF. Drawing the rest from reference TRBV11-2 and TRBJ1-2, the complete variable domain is EAGVAQSPRYKIIEKRQSVAFWCNPISGHATLYWYQQILGQGPKLLIQFQNNGVVDDSQLPKDRFSAERLKGVDSTLKIQPAKLEDSAVYLCASSSVSLGGSYGYTFGSGTRLTVV.

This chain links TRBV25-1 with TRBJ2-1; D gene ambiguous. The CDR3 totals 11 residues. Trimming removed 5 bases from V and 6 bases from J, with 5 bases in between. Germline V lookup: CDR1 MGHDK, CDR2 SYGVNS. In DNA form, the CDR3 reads TGTGCCAGCAGTTATATCAATGAGCAGTTCTTC. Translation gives CASSYINEQFF.

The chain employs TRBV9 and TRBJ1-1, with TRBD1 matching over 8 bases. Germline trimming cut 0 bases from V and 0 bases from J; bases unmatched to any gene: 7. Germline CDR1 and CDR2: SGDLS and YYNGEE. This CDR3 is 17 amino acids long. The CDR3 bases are TGTGCCAGCAGCGTAGATGGACAGGGATGGGTGAACACTGAAGCTTTCTTT. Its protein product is CASSVDGQGWVNTEAFF.

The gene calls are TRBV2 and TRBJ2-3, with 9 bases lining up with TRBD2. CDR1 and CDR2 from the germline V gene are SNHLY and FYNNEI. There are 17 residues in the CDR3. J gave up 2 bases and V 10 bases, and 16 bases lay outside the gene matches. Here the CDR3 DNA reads TGTGCCAACACAGGAGATTCTATAGCGGGAGTCACAGATACGCAGTATTTT. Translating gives CANTGDSIAGVTDTQYF.

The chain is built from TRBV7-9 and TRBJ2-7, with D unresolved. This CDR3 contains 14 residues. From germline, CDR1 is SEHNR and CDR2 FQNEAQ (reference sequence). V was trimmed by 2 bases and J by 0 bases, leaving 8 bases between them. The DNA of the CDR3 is TGTGCCAGCAGCTTATCAGTAAACTCCTACGAGCAGTACTTC. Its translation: CASSLSVNSYEQYF. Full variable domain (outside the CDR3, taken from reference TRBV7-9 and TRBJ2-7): DTGVSQNPRHKITKRGQNVTFRCDPISEHNRLYWYRQTLGQGPEFLTYFQNEAQLEKSRLLSDRFSAERPKGSFSTLEIQRTEQGDSAMYLCASSLSVNSYEQYFGPGTRLTVT.

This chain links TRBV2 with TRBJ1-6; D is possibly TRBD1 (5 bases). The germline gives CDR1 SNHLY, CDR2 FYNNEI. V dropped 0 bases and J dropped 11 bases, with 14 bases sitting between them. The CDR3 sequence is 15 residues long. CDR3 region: CASSEAQVGFPPLHF. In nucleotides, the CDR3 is TGTGCCAGCAGTGAAGCACAGGTTGGCTTCCCACCCCTCCACTTT.

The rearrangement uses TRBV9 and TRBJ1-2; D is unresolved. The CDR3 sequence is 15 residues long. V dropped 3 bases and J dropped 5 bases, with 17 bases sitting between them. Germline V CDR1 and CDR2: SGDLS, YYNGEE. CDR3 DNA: TGTGCCAGCAGCGGGATCGAGGGAGTCAAATATGGCTACACCTTC. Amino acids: CASSGIEGVKYGYTF.

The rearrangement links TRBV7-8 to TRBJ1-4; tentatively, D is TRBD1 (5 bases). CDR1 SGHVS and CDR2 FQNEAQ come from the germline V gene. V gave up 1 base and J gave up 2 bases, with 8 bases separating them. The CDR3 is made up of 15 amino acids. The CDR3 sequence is CASSLVWGTNEKLFF. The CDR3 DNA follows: TGTGCCAGCAGCTTAGTTTGGGGCACTAATGAAAAACTGTTTTTT. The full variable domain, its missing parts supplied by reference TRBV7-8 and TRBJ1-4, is GAGVSQSPRYKVAKRGQDVALRCDPISGHVSLFWYQQALGQGPEFLTYFQNEAQLDKSGLPSDRFFAERPEGSVSTLKIQRTQQEDSAVYLCASSLVWGTNEKLFFGSGTQLSVL.

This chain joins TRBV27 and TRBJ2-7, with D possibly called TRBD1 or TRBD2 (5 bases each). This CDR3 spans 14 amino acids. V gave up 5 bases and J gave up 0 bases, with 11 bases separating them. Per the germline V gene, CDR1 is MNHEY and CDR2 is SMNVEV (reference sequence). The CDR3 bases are TGTGCCAGCAGTCCAGACGGGACCTCCTACGAGCAGTACTTC. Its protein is CASSPDGTSYEQYF.

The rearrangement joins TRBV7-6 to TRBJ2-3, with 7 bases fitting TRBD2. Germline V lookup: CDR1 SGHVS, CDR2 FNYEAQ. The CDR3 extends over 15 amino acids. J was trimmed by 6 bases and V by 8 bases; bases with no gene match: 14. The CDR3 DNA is TGTGCCAGCGGGGGGGTACCACGAGGATCTGATACGCAGTATTTT. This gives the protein CASGGVPRGSDTQYF.

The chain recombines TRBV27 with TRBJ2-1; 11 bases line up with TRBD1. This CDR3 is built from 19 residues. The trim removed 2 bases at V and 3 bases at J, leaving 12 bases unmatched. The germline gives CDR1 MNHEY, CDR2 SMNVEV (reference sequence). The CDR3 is CASSLPGQGALNNYNEQFF. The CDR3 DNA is TGTGCCAGCAGTTTACCCGGACAGGGGGCACTCAATAACTACAATGAGCAGTTCTTC.

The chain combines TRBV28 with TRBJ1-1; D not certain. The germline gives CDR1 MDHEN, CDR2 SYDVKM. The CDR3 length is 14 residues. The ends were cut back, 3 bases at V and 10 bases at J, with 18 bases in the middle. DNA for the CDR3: TGTGCCAGCAGTTTCTCACAGAACTACGATGGAGCTTTCTTT. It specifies CASSFSQNYDGAFF.

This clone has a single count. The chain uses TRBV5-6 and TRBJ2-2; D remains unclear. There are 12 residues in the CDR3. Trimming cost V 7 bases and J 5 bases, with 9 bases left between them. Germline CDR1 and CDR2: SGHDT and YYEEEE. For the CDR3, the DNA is TGTGCCAGCCAACTGTTAACCGGGGAGCTGTTTTTT. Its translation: CASQLLTGELFF.

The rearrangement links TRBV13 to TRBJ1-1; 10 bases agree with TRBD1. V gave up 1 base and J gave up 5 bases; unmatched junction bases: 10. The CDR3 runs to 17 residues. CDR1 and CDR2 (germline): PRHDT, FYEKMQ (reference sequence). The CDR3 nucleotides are TGTGCCAGCAGCTTAGCGGCTGACAGGGGGCTCCGGACTGAAGCTTTCTTT. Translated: CASSLAADRGLRTEAFF.

DNA of the CDR3: TGCAGCGTCGAAACAGGGCTCCTTGAAGCTTTCTTT. Protein product: CSVETGLLEAFF. The chain combines TRBV29-1 with TRBJ1-1; TRBD1 is a possible D gene (6 bases). V was shortened by 6 bases and J by 7 bases, with 15 bases between the two germline ends. Germline-derived CDR1 and CDR2 are SQVTM and ANQGSEA. This CDR3 has 12 residues.

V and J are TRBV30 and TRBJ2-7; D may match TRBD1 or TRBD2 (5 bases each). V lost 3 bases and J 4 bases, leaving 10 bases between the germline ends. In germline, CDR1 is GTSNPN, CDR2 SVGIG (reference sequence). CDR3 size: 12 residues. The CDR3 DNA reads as TGTGCCTGGAGACTAGAGGGGTACGAGCAGTACTTC. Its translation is CAWRLEGYEQYF.

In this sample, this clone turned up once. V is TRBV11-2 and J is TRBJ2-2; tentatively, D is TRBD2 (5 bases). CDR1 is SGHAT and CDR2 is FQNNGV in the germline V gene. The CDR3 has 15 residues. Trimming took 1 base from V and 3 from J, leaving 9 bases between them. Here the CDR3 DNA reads TGTGCCAGCAGCTTAGTGTGGGGAGACACCGGGGAGCTGTTTTTT. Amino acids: CASSLVWGDTGELFF.